This T cell receptor (beta chain) is drawn from a study of T cells in Graves' hyperthyroidism and ophthalmopathy. General observations from the study: Ophthalmopathy onset followed model prediction by a median around 6.6 months. From stable hyperthyroidism, ophthalmopathy was set apart by a 13 V-J model.

This clonotype was recorded many times. The antigen is not known. Diagnostic assessment was based on clinical symptoms, serum thyroxine and TRAb, thyroid ultrasound and orbital computed tomography. Amplified TCR beta CDR3 regions came from RNA transcripts. Initially, a first-round RT-PCR of the TCR CDR3 employed the HTBI primer set. TCRdb independently ran MiXCR on the multiplex PCR reads; one entry per CDR3 protein. The sample yields hundreds of thousands of distinct CDR3 sequences, 12% to 15% seen once. The ends were cut back, 0 bases at V and 4 bases at J, with 6 bases in the middle. Germline V gene lookup returns CDR1 MNHEY and CDR2 SVGEGT. The CDR3 totals 13 residues.

The sequenced material came from blood. This receptor was taken from a woman under 30 with Graves' hyperthyroidism. The rearrangement joins TRBV6-2 or TRBV6-3 to TRBJ1-1; D unresolved. DNA of the CDR3: TGTGCCAGCAGTTACTCCGTCTCCACTGAAGCTTTCTTT. Its translation is CASSYSVSTEAFF.